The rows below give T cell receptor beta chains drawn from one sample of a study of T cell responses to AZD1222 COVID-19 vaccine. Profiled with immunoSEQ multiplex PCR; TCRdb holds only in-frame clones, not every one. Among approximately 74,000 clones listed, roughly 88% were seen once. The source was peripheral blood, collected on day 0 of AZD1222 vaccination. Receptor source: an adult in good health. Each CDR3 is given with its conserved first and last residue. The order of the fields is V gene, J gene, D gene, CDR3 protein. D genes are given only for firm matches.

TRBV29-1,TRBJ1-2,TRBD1,CSVQGAGYGYTF
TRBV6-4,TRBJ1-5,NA,CASSDPSSKRNQPQHF
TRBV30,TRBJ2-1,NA,CAWVEGMKYNEQFF
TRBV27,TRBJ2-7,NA,CASRAGTSSSYEQYF
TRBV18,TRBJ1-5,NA,CASSPNRESNQPQHF
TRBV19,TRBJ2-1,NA,CASTLTPGTPNEQFF
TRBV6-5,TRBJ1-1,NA,CASSKRGTEAFF
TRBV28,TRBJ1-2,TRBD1,CASSLQGANNYGYTF
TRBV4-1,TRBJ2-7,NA,CASSQDRSFSYEQYF
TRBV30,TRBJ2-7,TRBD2,CAWSVGTSASYEQYF
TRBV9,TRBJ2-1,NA,CARTKSSYNEQFF
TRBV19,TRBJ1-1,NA,CASTTGSDFTEAFF
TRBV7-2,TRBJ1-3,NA,CASSLGLPSSGNTIYF
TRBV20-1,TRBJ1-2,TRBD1,CSAGTGNGYTF
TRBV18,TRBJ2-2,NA,CASLIRNTGELFF
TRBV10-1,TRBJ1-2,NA,CASSESLISGYTF
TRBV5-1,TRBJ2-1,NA,CASSLAGDEQFF
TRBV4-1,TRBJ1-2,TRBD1,CASSQARGAQTAANYGYTF
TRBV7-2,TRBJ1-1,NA,CASSLLSGQAFF
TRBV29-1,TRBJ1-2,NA,CSDRTRSEGYTF
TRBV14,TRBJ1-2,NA,CASSQELSWGYTF
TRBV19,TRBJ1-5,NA,CASSQPAGGSNQPQHF
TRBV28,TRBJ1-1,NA,CASSLEGVSAEAFF
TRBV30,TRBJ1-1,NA,CAWYGGRAEAFF
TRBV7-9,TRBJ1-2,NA,CASSYGPNYGYTF
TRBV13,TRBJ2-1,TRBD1,CASSTPGQGNEQFF
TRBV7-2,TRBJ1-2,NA,CASSFNRQSNGYTF
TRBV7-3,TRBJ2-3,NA,CASSRFATDTQYF
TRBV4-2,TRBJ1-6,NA,CASSQDLAADSPLHF
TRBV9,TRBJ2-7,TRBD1,CASSSTGGEQYF
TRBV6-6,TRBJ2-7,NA,CASSYLGGPYEQYF
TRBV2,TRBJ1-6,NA,CASTGALDSYNSPLHF
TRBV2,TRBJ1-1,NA,CASSERQGNTEAFF
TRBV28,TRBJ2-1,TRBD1,CATRSSRGLRNEQFF
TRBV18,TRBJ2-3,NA,CASSPPASTDTQYF
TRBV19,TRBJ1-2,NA,CASKSLGGINYGYTF
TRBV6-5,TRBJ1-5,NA,CASSRARSNQPQHF
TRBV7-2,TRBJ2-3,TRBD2,CATISGRASDTQYF
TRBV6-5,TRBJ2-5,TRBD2,CASRPSGQETQYF
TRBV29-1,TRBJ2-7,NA,CSVGLGKTYEQYF
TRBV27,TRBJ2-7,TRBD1,CASALWTGSEQYF
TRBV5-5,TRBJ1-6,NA,CASSYLTGRSYNSPLHF
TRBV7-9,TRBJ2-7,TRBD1,CASSLLEGQGAEQYF
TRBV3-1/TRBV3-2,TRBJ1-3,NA,CASSPTGSSGNTIYF
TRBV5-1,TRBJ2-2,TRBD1,CASSTVPQGAETGELFF
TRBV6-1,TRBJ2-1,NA,CASGGLYNEQFF
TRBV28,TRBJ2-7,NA,CASSEGTYEQYF
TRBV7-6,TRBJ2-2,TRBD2,CASSLMPTGGRPGELFF
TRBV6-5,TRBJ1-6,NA,CASSSGRSSPLHF